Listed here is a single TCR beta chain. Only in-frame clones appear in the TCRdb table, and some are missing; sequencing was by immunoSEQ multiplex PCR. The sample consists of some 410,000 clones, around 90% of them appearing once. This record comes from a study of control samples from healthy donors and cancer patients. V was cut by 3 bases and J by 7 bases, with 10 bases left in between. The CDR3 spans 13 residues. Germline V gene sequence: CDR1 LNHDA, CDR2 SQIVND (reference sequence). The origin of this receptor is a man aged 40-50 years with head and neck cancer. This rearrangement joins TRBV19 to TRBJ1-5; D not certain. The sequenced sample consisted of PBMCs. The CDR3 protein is CASSISPKQPQHF. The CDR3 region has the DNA TGTGCCAGTAGTATCTCTCCGAAGCAGCCCCAGCATTTT. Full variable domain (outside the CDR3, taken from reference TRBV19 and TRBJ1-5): DGGITQSPKYLFRKEGQNVTLSCEQNLNHDAMYWYRQDPGQGLRLIYYSQIVNDFQKGDIAEGYSVSREKKESFPLTVTSAQKNPTAFYLCASSISPKQPQHFGDGTRLSIL.